Below, 22 T cell receptor beta chains from the same sample are listed, as sequenced in a study of blood T cells in healthy people across ages. Sample-barcoded 5' priming and a J-beta primer mix drove a second PCR of roughly 7 to 11 cycles. TCRdb re-derived calls from the 5' RACE reads in MiXCR, one entry per CDR3 protein. The table lists approximately 900,000 distinct CDR3 sequences, about 29% of them singletons, with about 9.4% in the top ten. The data were also submitted as part of a second study, on T cells of mothers and their children.

Sequencing was performed on blood. All receptors derive from a woman in her 40s in good health.

This chain links TRBV12-3 or TRBV12-4 with TRBJ2-6; D gene uncertain. There are 13 residues in the CDR3. Trimming stripped 8 bases from V and 0 bases from J, with 5 bases between. The CDR3 reads CASLPSGANVLTF. CDR3 nucleotides: TGTGCCAGCCTTCCCTCTGGGGCCAACGTCCTGACTTTC.

This clonotype was detected a few times. The chain links TRBV19 to TRBJ2-1; 12 bases agree with TRBD2. J was trimmed by 0 bases and V by 6 bases; bases with no gene match: 12. This CDR3 is 19 amino acids long. Germline CDR1 is LNHDA and CDR2 is SQIVND (reference sequence). As DNA, the CDR3 is TGTGCCAGTAGCAGACGAGGGACTAGCGGGTCCTACTCCTACAATGAGCAGTTCTTC. Translated: CASSRRGTSGSYSYNEQFF.

The chain is built from TRBV12-3 or TRBV12-4 and TRBJ1-1; 9 bases fit TRBD1. After removal of 6 bases from V and 5 bases from J, the junction contained 7 bases not matched to a gene. This CDR3 region has 14 residues. CDR3 sequence (DNA): TGTGCCAGCAGATCAAGACAGGGGGGAACTGAAGCTTTCTTT. Translating it yields CASRSRQGGTEAFF.

This clonotype occurred many times. The rearrangement joins TRBV12-3 or TRBV12-4 to TRBJ2-3; 8 bases are shared with TRBD2. V lost 6 bases to trimming and J lost 0 bases; unmatched junction nucleotides: 5. The CDR3 is made up of 15 amino acids. The CDR3 sequence is CASSPGGASTDTQYF. The CDR3 DNA sequence: TGTGCCAGCAGCCCGGGGGGGGCTAGCACAGATACGCAGTATTTT.

About this clonotype: This sequence may be a read error, since a much larger clone differs from it by one base. V gene TRBV4-3 combines with J gene TRBJ2-4; D call uncertain. CDR1 is LGHNA and CDR2 is YSLEER in the germline V gene. This CDR3 comprises 16 residues. V was pared by 4 bases and J by 13 bases, with 26 bases between. The CDR3 bases are TGCGCCAGCAGCCCGGAATCACAAGCCATGGGCTACAAGCAGTACTTC. Translated, it gives CASSPESQAMGYKQYF.

The sample holds many counts of this clonotype. This rearrangement joins TRBV20-1 to TRBJ2-2; TRBD1 might be the D (5 bases). This CDR3 is 11 amino acids long. V lost 4 bases and J 7 bases, leaving 7 bases between the germline ends. Germline CDR1 reads DFQATT; CDR2 reads SNEGSKA (reference sequence). This chain's CDR3 is CSAKGLGELFF. CDR3 nucleotides: TGCAGTGCTAAGGGGCTCGGGGAGCTGTTTTTT.

This clonotype was counted ten times or more. The chain employs TRBV20-1 and TRBJ2-7, with 7 bases lining up with TRBD2. V shed 0 bases and J 7 bases; nucleotides not matched to a gene: 9. This CDR3 has 14 residues. The germline V gene has CDR1 DFQATT and CDR2 SNEGSKA (reference sequence). CDR3 bases: TGCAGTGCTAGAGATCTGAGCGGGGCGGGAGAGCAGTACTTC. Its protein product is CSARDLSGAGEQYF.

This clonotype was seen a handful of times. The chain recombines TRBV12-3 or TRBV12-4 with TRBJ2-5; 9 positions match TRBD1. The trim removed 5 bases at V and 2 bases at J, leaving 9 bases unmatched. The CDR3 extends over 16 amino acids. In nucleotides, the CDR3 is TGTGCCAGCAGTATCTCGGGACAGGGCCTACAAGAGACCCAGTACTTC. Its translation: CASSISGQGLQETQYF.

This clonotype was seen more than once but under ten times. A read error may be the cause here, since a much bigger clone is one base away. The gene calls are TRBV7-8 and TRBJ1-5; perhaps TRBD1 as D (5 bases). This CDR3 spans 14 amino acids. CDR1 and CDR2 from the germline V gene are SGHVS and FQNEAQ. CDR3 nucleotides: TGTGCCAGCAACTTAGGGGTAGGAAATCAGCCCCAGCATTTT. As protein: CASNLGVGNQPQHF.

This clonotype was observed at least ten times. The chain recombines TRBV7-9 with TRBJ2-3; D not certain. Trimming took 3 bases from V and 1 from J, leaving 8 bases between them. From germline, CDR1 is SEHNR and CDR2 FQNEAQ (reference sequence). The CDR3 has 14 residues. CDR3 region: CASSLAGRTDTQYF. In DNA, the CDR3 is TGTGCCAGCAGCTTGGCCGGACGCACAGATACGCAGTATTTT.

The V call is TRBV7-9, the J call TRBJ2-1, with 13 bases matching TRBD2. After removal of 6 bases from V and 8 bases from J, the junction contained 13 bases not matched to a gene. The CDR3 runs 17 residues. Germline CDR1 and CDR2: SEHNR and FQNEAQ (reference sequence). The CDR3 DNA is TGTGCCAGCAGGAAGACTAGCGGGGGGTCCATAGGCGATGAGCAGTTCTTC. Residues: CASRKTSGGSIGDEQFF.

This clonotype was seen only once. This chain connects TRBV20-1 to TRBJ1-4; D might be TRBD1 (6 bases). In germline, CDR1 is DFQATT, CDR2 SNEGSKA (reference sequence). V was trimmed by 5 bases and J by 4 bases, leaving 14 bases between them. The CDR3 length is 14 residues. In nucleotides, the CDR3 is TGCAGTGCTGGATCACAGGGTCTTAATGAAAAACTGTTTTTT. Protein product: CSAGSQGLNEKLFF.

The chain joins TRBV6-6 to TRBJ2-1; D is ambiguous. Deletions cut 7 bases from V and 4 bases from J, with 14 bases between. The CDR3 extends over 14 amino acids. Per the germline V gene, CDR1 is MNHNY and CDR2 is SVGAGI (reference sequence). The CDR3 DNA sequence: TGTGCCAGCACTCGGACGGAATTATACAATGAGCAGTTCTTC. This codes for CASTRTELYNEQFF.

This clonotype was observed many times. The chain recombines TRBV20-1 with TRBJ1-2, with 7 nucleotides matching TRBD1. V gave up 6 bases and J gave up 2 bases; unmatched junction bases: 6. Germline V CDR1 and CDR2: DFQATT, SNEGSKA (reference sequence). The CDR3 covers 13 residues. CDR3 sequence: CSATDRVNYGYTF. DNA for the CDR3: TGCAGTGCAACAGACAGGGTCAACTATGGCTACACCTTC.

V and J are TRBV24-1 and TRBJ2-7; 10 bases align to TRBD1. Germline V gives CDR1 KGHDR, CDR2 SFDVKD. Trimming removed 3 bases from V and 12 bases from J; junction bases left unmatched: 16. CDR3 size: 16 residues. CDR3 coding DNA: TGTGCCACCAGTGATACCTGGGACAGGGGTCGGGAGACCCGGTACTTC. Protein product: CATSDTWDRGRETRYF.

The rearrangement joins TRBV7-9 to TRBJ2-3, with D possibly matching TRBD1 (6 bases). Germline CDR1 reads SEHNR; CDR2 reads FQNEAQ (reference sequence). Trimming stripped 1 base from V and 4 bases from J, with 18 bases between. The CDR3 runs 17 residues. The CDR3 DNA sequence: TGTGCCAGCAGCTTAGTGGTTCGGACAGTAAGCGCAGATACGCAGTATTTT. It specifies CASSLVVRTVSADTQYF. Filled out from reference TRBV7-9 and TRBJ2-3, the complete variable domain reads DTGVSQNPRHKITKRGQNVTFRCDPISEHNRLYWYRQTLGQGPEFLTYFQNEAQLEKSRLLSDRFSAERPKGSFSTLEIQRTEQGDSAMYLCASSLVVRTVSADTQYFGPGTRLTVL.

The V and J genes are TRBV25-1 and TRBJ1-1, with TRBD1 identical over 7 bases. The CDR3 runs to 14 residues. Germline-derived CDR1 and CDR2 are MGHDK and SYGVNS. V trimming: 6 bases; J trimming: 2 bases; junction bases outside the gene matches: 6. In DNA form, the CDR3 reads TGTGCCAGCAGAGAGACAGGGATAAACACTGAAGCTTTCTTT. This gives the protein CASRETGINTEAFF.

The chain combines TRBV20-1 with TRBJ2-1; D not resolved. V was pared by 0 bases and J by 2 bases, with 11 bases between. This CDR3 has 15 residues. Germline CDR1 is DFQATT and CDR2 is SNEGSKA (reference sequence). The CDR3: CSARDASRTYNEQFF. DNA for the CDR3: TGCAGTGCTAGAGACGCTTCAAGGACCTACAATGAGCAGTTCTTC.

The sample holds many counts of this clonotype. The chain employs TRBV20-1 and TRBJ2-1; possible D gene TRBD2, 6 bases. Trimming took 7 bases from V and 0 from J, leaving 13 bases between them. The germline V gene has CDR1 DFQATT and CDR2 SNEGSKA (reference sequence). The CDR3 is made up of 14 amino acids. The CDR3 loop is CSDSGTSSYNEQFF. CDR3 sequence (DNA): TGCAGTGATTCCGGGACTTCCTCCTACAATGAGCAGTTCTTC.

This clonotype was observed a handful of times. The chain recombines TRBV13 with TRBJ2-7; TRBD1 is a possible D gene (6 bases). The J call may be wrong; the DNA end is better matched by TRBJ2-5. There are 14 residues in the CDR3. Germline V gene data show CDR1 as PRHDT and CDR2 as FYEKMQ (reference sequence). This chain's CDR3 is CASSDAGAGETQYF. The CDR3 DNA is TGTGCCAGCAGCGACGCAGGGGCAGGGGAGACCCAGTACTTC.

This clonotype came up many times. The genes are TRBV20-1 and TRBJ2-5; maybe TRBD2 (6 bases). This CDR3 is built from 12 residues. V was trimmed by 5 bases and J by 1 base, leaving 8 bases between them. Germline CDR1 DFQATT, CDR2 SNEGSKA (reference sequence). This chain's CDR3 is CSAPEGQETQYF. The CDR3 DNA follows: TGCAGTGCTCCGGAGGGCCAAGAGACCCAGTACTTC.

As for this clonotype: One base away lies a much larger clone, so this may be a sequencing read error. The chain employs TRBV12-3 or TRBV12-4 and TRBJ2-1, with 7 bases lining up with TRBD1. The J call may be mistaken, given a closer DNA end match to TRBJ2-7. The CDR3 extends over 15 amino acids. The CDR3, as DNA: TGTGCCAGCAGGCTCGCCGGGACAGAGTACAATGAGCAGTACTTC. This codes for CASRLAGTEYNEQYF.